Shown below are 8 T cell receptor beta chains from a single sample sequenced in a study of blood T cell repertoires in COVID-19. Clones were read by immunoSEQ multiplex PCR, and TCRdb kept only the in-frame ones, dropping some. Here the sample spans 180,000 or so clones, about 85% being singletons. The sample comprised PBMCs or T cells enriched from blood (not recorded which). All receptors come from a man between 35 and 55 years old who had recovered from COVID-19.

V is TRBV4-1 and J is TRBJ2-1, with TRBD2 identical over 7 bases. The germline V gene encodes CDR1 MGHRA and CDR2 YSYEKL. J was trimmed by 5 bases and V by 5 bases; bases with no gene match: 9. The CDR3 runs to 15 residues. CDR3: CASSYSGASNNEQFF. As DNA, the CDR3 is TGCGCCAGCAGCTACAGCGGGGCCTCAAACAATGAGCAGTTCTTC.

The chain is built from TRBV7-2 and TRBJ2-5; D remains ambiguous. V was shortened by 0 bases and J by 0 bases, with 8 bases between the two germline ends. Germline V gene sequence: CDR1 SGHTA, CDR2 FQGNSA. The CDR3 runs to 15 residues. The CDR3 DNA sequence: TGTGCCAGCAGCTTAGCCGCGTTGTACCAAGAGACCCAGTACTTC. Its protein is CASSLAALYQETQYF.

The chain links TRBV28 to TRBJ2-1; 7 nucleotides agree with TRBD2. In germline, CDR1 is MDHEN, CDR2 SYDVKM. The CDR3 has 13 amino acids. Germline trimming cut 3 bases from V and 7 bases from J; bases unmatched to any gene: 3. The CDR3 bases are TGTGCCAGCAGTTTGGGAGGGAAAAATGAGCAGTTCTTC. This encodes CASSLGGKNEQFF.

This chain links TRBV5-1 with TRBJ1-2; D is ambiguous. Germline V gives CDR1 SGHRS, CDR2 YFSETQ. V was shortened by 0 bases and J by 3 bases, with 9 bases between the two germline ends. The CDR3 is 14 residues long. This CDR3 reads CASSLDLGDYGYTF. CDR3 nucleotide sequence: TGCGCCAGCAGCTTGGATCTGGGAGACTATGGCTACACCTTC.

This rearrangement joins TRBV30 to TRBJ2-7, with 8 nucleotides matching TRBD2. J lost 2 bases, V lost 2 bases, and 2 bases had no gene match. In germline, CDR1 is GTSNPN, CDR2 SVGIG (reference sequence). This CDR3 region has 13 residues. CDR3 amino acids: CAWSPGLAYEQYF. The DNA of the CDR3 is TGTGCCTGGAGTCCGGGACTAGCCTACGAGCAGTACTTC.

The chain is built from TRBV12-3 or TRBV12-4 and TRBJ2-7, with unresolved D. There are 11 residues in the CDR3. The ends were cut back, 4 bases at V and 1 base at J, with 2 bases in the middle. The CDR3 DNA reads TGTGCCAGCAGTTCTTCCTACGAGCAGTACTTC. Translating gives CASSSSYEQYF.

The chain has TRBV11-3 and TRBJ1-4, with a possible D match to TRBD1 (5 bases). CDR1 SGHNT and CDR2 YENEEA come from the germline V gene. V gave up 1 base and J gave up 8 bases, with 20 bases separating them. The CDR3 contains 17 residues. CDR3 loop: CASSLASQGLMGEKLFF. CDR3 nucleotide sequence: TGTGCCAGCAGCTTAGCATCGCAGGGTCTTATGGGGGAAAAACTGTTTTTT.

The chain couples TRBV11-2 to TRBJ1-2; 9 bases are shared with TRBD1. The V and J ends lost 5 bases and 7 bases, in that order; junction bases with no gene match: 5. Germline assignment: CDR1 SGHAT and CDR2 FQNNGV. This CDR3 spans 13 amino acids. CDR3 residues: CASSIGTGSGYTF. CDR3 sequence (DNA): TGTGCCAGCAGCATCGGGACAGGGAGTGGCTACACCTTC.